The 27 T cell receptor beta chains below were found in one sample sequenced in a study of OX40 agonist ivuxolimab in advanced cancers. Sequencing used immunoSEQ multiplex PCR; TCRdb keeps in-frame clones, though not all of them. The sample lists tens of thousands of clones, about 85% seen once, with roughly 1.3% in the top ten. This specimen consisted of CD4+ or CD8+ T cells sorted from blood, obtained in a trial of the OX40 agonist ivuxolimab. The receptors were sampled from an adult with an advanced solid tumor such as melanoma, head and neck, liver or kidney cancer.

CDR3 sequence (DNA): TGTGCCAGCAGACGGCAGGGCAGGGGGCCCCAGCATTTT. It codes for CASRRQGRGPQHF. The chain is built from TRBV6-5 and TRBJ1-5, with D perhaps matching TRBD1 (6 bases). Trimming stripped 6 bases from V and 9 bases from J, with 15 bases between. The germline V gene encodes CDR1 MNHEY and CDR2 SVGAGI. This CDR3 is 13 amino acids long.

This rearrangement joins TRBV14 to TRBJ1-4; maybe TRBD1 (6 bases). The CDR3 is 16 residues long. CDR1 is SGHDN and CDR2 is FVKESK in the germline V gene. Trimming took off 5 bases at V and 5 bases at J, with 18 bases between the two ends. CDR3 sequence: CASSSARTGRNEKLFF. The CDR3 coding sequence is TGTGCCAGCAGCTCGGCGCGAACAGGGCGAAATGAAAAACTGTTTTTT.

The chain recombines TRBV30 with TRBJ2-2, with D possibly being TRBD1 (6 bases). The V gene's germline CDR1 is GTSNPN and CDR2 SVGIG (reference sequence). V lost 1 base and J lost 2, with 11 bases in between. This CDR3 contains 15 residues. The chain's CDR3 is CAWSGGQLNTGELFF. The CDR3 DNA follows: TGTGCCTGGAGTGGAGGACAGTTAAACACCGGGGAGCTGTTTTTT.

For this clone: Distinct nucleotide sequences in the sample also encode this CDR3. This rearrangement joins TRBV29-1 to TRBJ1-2, with 10 bases matching TRBD1. This CDR3 spans 12 amino acids. The V segment lost 7 bases and the J segment 5 bases; nucleotides outside the gene matches: 4. In germline, CDR1 is SQVTM, CDR2 ANQGSEA. The CDR3 DNA reads as TGCAGCGGGGGACAGGGGAATTATGGCTACACCTTC. Translating it yields CSGGQGNYGYTF.

J is TRBJ2-7 and V is TRBV5-4; 10 bases are shared with TRBD1. V gave up 5 bases and J gave up 1 base; unmatched junction bases: 3. The CDR3 covers 14 residues. CDR1 is SGHNT and CDR2 is YYREEE in the germline V gene (reference sequence). CDR3 sequence: CASRPGQGSYEQYF. Written as DNA, the CDR3 is TGTGCCAGCAGACCGGGACAGGGGTCCTACGAGCAGTACTTC.

This rearrangement joins TRBV12-5 to TRBJ2-5, with D unclear. This CDR3 spans 15 amino acids. V lost 0 bases and J 2 bases, leaving 10 bases between the germline ends. CDR1 is LGHNT and CDR2 is FRNRAP in the germline V gene. The CDR3 is CASGLVGWSQETQYF. The CDR3 nucleotides are TGTGCTAGTGGTTTGGTGGGTTGGAGTCAAGAGACCCAGTACTTC.

The rearrangement joins TRBV7-9 to TRBJ1-4; D might be TRBD1 (6 bases). This CDR3 has 15 amino acids. The ends were cut back, 6 bases at V and 8 bases at J, with 19 bases in the middle. Germline V gene sequence: CDR1 SEHNR, CDR2 FQNEAQ (reference sequence). This CDR3 is CASRGSGGGAEKLFF. The CDR3 DNA follows: TGTGCCAGCAGAGGGTCCGGTGGGGGCGCGGAAAAACTGTTTTTT.

This clone was seen a few times. J is TRBJ1-4 and V is TRBV6-5; D remains unclear. V dropped 6 bases and J dropped 4 bases, with 9 bases sitting between them. The CDR3 has 13 residues. Germline V lookup: CDR1 MNHEY, CDR2 SVGAGI. In DNA, the CDR3 is TGTGCCAGCAGCCTAGACTATAATGAAAAACTGTTTTTT. Translation: CASSLDYNEKLFF.

This chain joins TRBV7-9 and TRBJ1-2; D ambiguous. This CDR3 region has 13 residues. V lost 1 base and J lost 9, with 12 bases in between. CDR1 is SEHNR and CDR2 is FQNEAQ in the germline V gene (reference sequence). In nucleotides, the CDR3 is TGTGCCAGCAGCTTAGGGCCCGACGGGAGCTACACCTTC. Protein: CASSLGPDGSYTF.

CDR3 amino acids: CASSLTPGQTGELFF. The CDR3 DNA is TGTGCCAGTAGTCTCACACCTGGACAGACCGGGGAGCTGTTTTTT. The chain combines TRBV19 with TRBJ2-2; maybe TRBD1 (6 bases). V was pared by 5 bases and J by 5 bases, with 15 bases between. Germline CDR1 is LNHDA and CDR2 is SQIVND (reference sequence). The CDR3 runs to 15 residues.

This chain joins TRBV11-2 and TRBJ1-1; 7 bases fit TRBD1. Germline values: CDR1 SGHAT, CDR2 FQNNGV. The trim removed 5 bases at V and 1 base at J, leaving 10 bases unmatched. The CDR3 totals 16 residues. CDR3 coding DNA: TGTGCCAGCAGCCCGCCGAGGACAGGCCCGAACACTGAAGCTTTCTTT. Translated: CASSPPRTGPNTEAFF. The complete variable domain, with remaining parts taken from reference TRBV11-2 and TRBJ1-1, reads EAGVAQSPRYKIIEKRQSVAFWCNPISGHATLYWYQQILGQGPKLLIQFQNNGVVDDSQLPKDRFSAERLKGVDSTLKIQPAKLEDSAVYLCASSPPRTGPNTEAFFGQGTRLTVV.

This sequence joins TRBV25-1 and TRBJ2-7; 7 bases map to TRBD1. CDR3 length: 13 amino acids. Trimming cost V 9 bases and J 6 bases; bases outside gene matches: 11. Germline CDR1 MGHDK, CDR2 SYGVNS. This chain's CDR3 is CASGQDQYTEQYF. In DNA, the CDR3 is TGTGCCAGTGGACAGGACCAATATACCGAGCAGTACTTC.

This clone was picked up one time. This sequence joins TRBV30 and TRBJ2-2, with D perhaps matching TRBD1 or TRBD2 (5 bases each). The CDR3 runs to 15 residues. Germline V gene sequence: CDR1 GTSNPN, CDR2 SVGIG (reference sequence). Trimming took off 2 bases at V and 8 bases at J, with 18 bases between the two ends. The CDR3 nucleotides are TGTGCCTGGAGTACCGGGACCCTCGGTGATGGGGAGCTGTTTTTT. It yields the protein CAWSTGTLGDGELFF.

The chain recombines TRBV29-1 with TRBJ2-1, with 10 positions matching TRBD1. The CDR3 covers 14 residues. The germline CDR1 and CDR2 sequences are SQVTM and ANQGSEA. After removal of 3 bases from V and 8 bases from J, the junction contained 7 bases not matched to a gene. The CDR3 coding sequence is TGCAGCGTTGAGGGGGGACAGGGGTTGTATGAGCAGTTCTTC. Protein: CSVEGGQGLYEQFF.

The V call is TRBV9, the J call TRBJ2-7, with 9 nucleotides matching TRBD1. This CDR3 spans 14 amino acids. V lost 2 bases, J lost 3 bases, and 3 bases stayed unmatched. Germline CDR1 reads SGDLS; CDR2 reads YYNGEE. The CDR3 DNA reads as TGTGCCAGCAGCGTTGGGACAGGGCTCTACGAGCAGTACTTC. Amino acids: CASSVGTGLYEQYF.

This chain links TRBV19 with TRBJ1-2; D remains ambiguous. Per germline, CDR1 LNHDA and CDR2 SQIVND (reference sequence). The CDR3 sequence is 14 residues long. V shed 3 bases and J shed 2 bases, with 10 bases lying between them. In DNA form, the CDR3 reads TGTGCCAGTAGTATTTCGGCAGTGAACTATGGCTACACCTTC. Translation: CASSISAVNYGYTF.

The chain carries TRBV5-8 and TRBJ2-4, with 7 bases that match TRBD1. V shed 3 bases, J shed 6 bases, and the junction held 3 bases outside the gene matches. Germline CDR1 is SGHTS and CDR2 is YDEGEE. The CDR3 is made up of 13 amino acids. CDR3 in DNA: TGTGCCAGCAGCTGGGACAGTGTAAACATTCAGTACTTC. It is translated as CASSWDSVNIQYF.

The V call is TRBV7-2, the J call TRBJ2-2; possible D gene TRBD1, 5 bases. Germline lookup yields CDR1 SGHTA and CDR2 FQGNSA. The CDR3 covers 14 residues. Between the trimmed V and J ends, which lost 0 bases and 7 bases, there was a span of 9 bases. This CDR3 reads CASSLAGAGGELFF. For the CDR3, the DNA is TGTGCCAGCAGCTTAGCAGGGGCTGGCGGGGAGCTGTTTTTT.

This clone was recorded at least ten times. This sequence joins TRBV9 and TRBJ2-3; the D gene could be TRBD1 or TRBD2 (5 bases each). This CDR3 region has 13 residues. Between the trimmed V and J ends, which lost 7 bases and 5 bases, there was a span of 14 bases. Germline lookup yields CDR1 SGDLS and CDR2 YYNGEE. CDR3 nucleotides: TGTGCCAGCCAAGAGGGGTTGAGAGATACGCAGTATTTT. This codes for CASQEGLRDTQYF.

V usage is TRBV7-2 and J usage is TRBJ1-5; 7 bases are a match to TRBD1. This CDR3 is built from 15 residues. The germline CDR1 and CDR2 sequences are SGHTA and FQGNSA. Trimming cost V 6 bases and J 6 bases; bases outside gene matches: 11. CDR3 sequence: CASSLLGTESQPQHF. The CDR3 nucleotides are TGTGCCAGCAGTCTCCTGGGGACAGAGAGTCAGCCCCAGCATTTT.

This clone has a handful of counts. J is TRBJ1-2 and V is TRBV18; 8 nucleotides align to TRBD1. This CDR3 contains 14 residues. Germline values: CDR1 KGHSH, CDR2 LQKENI. Losses at the gene ends were 3 bases for V and 5 bases for J; bases not matched to a gene: 5. CDR3 region: CASSPDRGRYGYTF. The CDR3 DNA follows: TGTGCCAGCTCACCTGACAGGGGACGGTATGGCTACACCTTC. The whole variable domain, filled in from reference TRBV18 and TRBJ1-2, reads NAGVMQNPRHLVRRRGQEARLRCSPMKGHSHVYWYRQLPEEGLKFMVYLQKENIIDESGMPKERFSAEFPKEGPSILRIQQVVRGDSAAYFCASSPDRGRYGYTFGSGTRLTVV.

The chain recombines TRBV4-3 with TRBJ2-3; TRBD2 matches at 8 bases. The germline gives CDR1 LGHNA, CDR2 YSLEER. This CDR3 has 16 residues. V shed 0 bases and J 3 bases; nucleotides not matched to a gene: 5. DNA for the CDR3: TGCGCCAGCAGCCAAGACGGGGGGGTAGGGACAGATACGCAGTATTTT. This encodes CASSQDGGVGTDTQYF.

The chain carries TRBV5-1 and TRBJ2-2, with 9 bases matching TRBD1. The CDR3 loop spans 15 amino acids. The junction had 4 bases not matched to a gene; V was cut back by 4 bases and J by 3 bases. Germline V gene sequence: CDR1 SGHRS, CDR2 YFSETQ. The CDR3 sequence is CASSPGQGYTGELFF. The CDR3 coding sequence is TGCGCCAGCAGCCCGGGACAGGGATACACCGGGGAGCTGTTTTTT. Filled out from reference TRBV5-1 and TRBJ2-2, the complete variable domain reads KAGVTQTPRYLIKTRGQQVTLSCSPISGHRSVSWYQQTPGQGLQFLFEYFSETQRNKGNFPGRFSGRQFSNSRSEMNVSTLELGDSALYLCASSPGQGYTGELFFGEGSRLTVL.

This chain joins TRBV7-9 and TRBJ2-2, with 9 bases lining up with TRBD2. Germline trimming cut 5 bases from V and 5 bases from J; bases unmatched to any gene: 12. The CDR3 is 17 amino acids. Germline assignment: CDR1 SEHNR and CDR2 FQNEAQ (reference sequence). CDR3 sequence reads: CASSPSRRGGGTGELFF. In nucleotides, the CDR3 is TGTGCCAGCAGCCCCAGCCGGCGGGGGGGCGGAACCGGGGAGCTGTTTTTT. Filled out from reference TRBV7-9 and TRBJ2-2, the complete variable domain reads DTGVSQNPRHKITKRGQNVTFRCDPISEHNRLYWYRQTLGQGPEFLTYFQNEAQLEKSRLLSDRFSAERPKGSFSTLEIQRTEQGDSAMYLCASSPSRRGGGTGELFFGEGSRLTVL.

The V gene is TRBV7-9, the J gene TRBJ1-6; D call uncertain. The length of the CDR3 is 11 residues. CDR1 is SEHNR, CDR2 FQNEAQ, per germline (reference sequence). Trimming removed 4 bases from V and 11 bases from J, with 6 bases in between. CDR3 sequence (DNA): TGTGCCAGCAGCTCCATTCCACCCCTCCACTTT. Protein: CASSSIPPLHF.

This sequence joins TRBV7-2 and TRBJ2-7, with 10 bases aligning to TRBD2. This CDR3 is 17 amino acids long. Looked up from germline, CDR1 is SGHTA and CDR2 is FQGNSA. Trimming removed 1 base from V and 0 bases from J; junction bases left unmatched: 6. The CDR3 here is CASSLGRSGGVSYEQYF. For the CDR3, the DNA is TGTGCCAGCAGCTTAGGTAGGAGCGGGGGGGTCTCCTACGAGCAGTACTTC.

V is TRBV29-1 and J is TRBJ2-7; D possibly corresponds to TRBD2 (6 bases). Trimming removed 7 bases from V and 3 bases from J, with 19 bases in between. Germline CDR1 is SQVTM and CDR2 is ANQGSEA. The CDR3 totals 14 residues. DNA for the CDR3: TGCAGCGCCTCCCCGCGGGGCGCCCGCTACGAGCAGTACTTC. Its protein is CSASPRGARYEQYF.